This T cell receptor (beta chain) was identified during a study of shared clonotypes between healthy human individuals (dated by TCRdb to the early 2020s). In the study overall: The cohort comprised a couple of women and three men aged 18 to 49 years. Between about 0.9 and 8.9 billion PBMCs per donor were obtained by leukapheresis. Libraries were prepared and TCR repertoires were sequenced by different laboratories using diverse techniques, in order to increase sequencing depth and limit assay-specific biases. To estimate repertoire size and how much clonotype sharing occurs between individuals, the study deeply sequenced the blood TCR repertoires of five healthy adults. For each donor, CD4 naive and CD4 memory were each run on three plates, CD8 naive on two plates, and CD8 memory on one plate. What the research found in general, with its limitations: Sampling was restricted to blood, and TCR repertoires in tissues likely differ from the TCR repertoires found in blood. Roughly 5.2% of naive CD4, roughly 3.6% of naive CD8, around 2.3% of memory CD4, and 0.4% of memory CD8 clonotypes were shared across several donors. Clonotypes shared by all four sorted-subset donors showed higher generation probabilities than non-shared clonotypes. Estimated clonotype richness was generally larger for naive than for memory subsets. Because the study included only a small number of donors, the genetic and exposure-history diversity represented was limited. Based on pairwise subsampling, the degree of clonotype sharing among donors was expected to be affected by sequencing depth. Rarefaction of sorted-subset datasets indicated incomplete sequencing despite the large sequencing depth.

CDR1 and CDR2 are read off the germline V gene (reference sequence) as SGHKS and YYEKEE. From the cysteine through the phenylalanine, the CDR3 covers 15 amino acids. The read is trimmed to its CDR3 DNA, 45 bases read in frame from base 1. V is pruned by 1 base and J by 5 bases, leaving 5 bases of the junction without a gene match. Donors were healthy HIV-negative adults with no recently reported acute infections or vaccinations. Only Caucasian adults living in Nashville, Tennessee, USA were represented among the donors. CD4+ T cells were enriched by magnetic negative selection, after which naive cells were positively selected on CD45RA and the negative fraction was taken as the memory subset. After blood collection by leukapheresis, PBMCs were isolated using Ficoll-Histopaque density gradient centrifugation and then cryopreserved in the vapor phase of liquid nitrogen. Analytical flow cytometry was used to check the purity and quantity of every magnetically sorted T cell population. Genomic DNA was isolated from every sorted fraction and measured by UV absorbance on a Nanodrop 2000c.

Points on this clone: Which antigen it targets is not known. Base qualities are not recorded, but no much larger clone differs from it by a single base.

Using the deep immunoSEQ assay, TCR CDR3 regions were amplified from genomic DNA by multiplex PCR. Extracted genomic DNA from each cell subset was spread evenly across all wells of several immunoSEQ 96-well plates, with each plate serving as a replicate. Each replicate PCR for sorted subsets received about 210 ng genomic DNA, equal to roughly 29,000 T cell genomes. The purified libraries were quantified using a Qubit 3.0 fluorometer, sized with a Bioanalyzer 2100, and then quantified again using the KAPA Library Quantification kit. A separate single-read 150-cycle Illumina NextSeq 550 flow cell was used to sequence each immunoSEQ 96-well plate. Turning to the authors' computational methods: Because the immunoSEQ output included only junctional sequences and no quality scores, the filtering could not be the same as the filtering used for full-length reads. To assign V/J genes and CDR3, sequences were annotated using PyIR, a Python wrapper for IgBLAST v1.9, with IMGT germline references. Reads with weak V/J assignments (E-value above 1e-6), missing CDR3, stop codons, out-of-frame junctions, or ambiguous translated residues were removed. A V3J clonotype was defined by an identical inferred V gene, J gene, and CDR3 amino acid sequence. The percentage overlap between two repertoires was calculated by dividing the number of shared unique clonotypes by the size of the smaller repertoire. RTK rarefaction, the Chao1 estimator, and Recon v2.1 estimates of unobserved clonotypes were used to assess repertoire richness. OLGA was used to compute generation probabilities for all TCRbeta clonotypes that the gDNA method yielded from several donors. TCRdb obtained this table from immuneACCESS and retained in-frame rearrangements with V and J assigned. These tables miss some clones; where compared with another copy, unresolved V genes account for less than half of the shortfall, and the remainder is unexplained. D and trimming come from the DNA, and the V and J calls and clone size come from that table. The sample has over 2 million clones on record, 85% to 95% of them singletons. Clones ranked in the top ten supply 0.3% to 0.4% of the sample.

Specimen: naive CD4+ T cells from PBMCs. The cell subset or site label for this specimen denotes: CD45RA+ positively selected. In this chain, TRBV5-5 is recombined with TRBJ2-2, with 7 bases aligning to TRBD2. The sequence was collected from a man between 18 and 35 years old in good health. Some clones in this sample may be carry-over from other donors' samples. CDR3 loop: CASSLSGGFTGELFF. In nucleotide form, the sequence is TGTGCCAGCAGCTTGTCGGGAGGTTTTACCGGGGAGCTGTTTTTT.